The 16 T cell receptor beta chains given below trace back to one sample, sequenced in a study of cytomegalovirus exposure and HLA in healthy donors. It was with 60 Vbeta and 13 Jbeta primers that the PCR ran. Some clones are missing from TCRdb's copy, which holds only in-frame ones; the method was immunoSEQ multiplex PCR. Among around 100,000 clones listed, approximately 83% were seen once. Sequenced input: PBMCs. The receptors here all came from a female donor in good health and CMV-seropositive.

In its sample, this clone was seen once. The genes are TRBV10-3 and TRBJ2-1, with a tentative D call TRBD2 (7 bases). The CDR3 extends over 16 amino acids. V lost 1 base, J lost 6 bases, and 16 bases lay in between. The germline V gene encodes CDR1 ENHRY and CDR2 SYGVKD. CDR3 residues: CAISEFLREGGNEQFF. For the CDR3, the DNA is TGTGCCATCAGTGAGTTTTTGAGGGAGGGGGGCAATGAGCAGTTCTTC.

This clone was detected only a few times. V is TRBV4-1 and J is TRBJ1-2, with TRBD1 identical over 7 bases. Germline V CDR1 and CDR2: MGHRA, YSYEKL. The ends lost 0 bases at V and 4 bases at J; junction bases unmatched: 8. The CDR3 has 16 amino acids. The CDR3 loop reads CASSQDSTGRGYGYTF. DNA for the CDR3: TGCGCCAGCAGCCAAGACTCGACAGGGCGAGGCTATGGCTACACCTTC.

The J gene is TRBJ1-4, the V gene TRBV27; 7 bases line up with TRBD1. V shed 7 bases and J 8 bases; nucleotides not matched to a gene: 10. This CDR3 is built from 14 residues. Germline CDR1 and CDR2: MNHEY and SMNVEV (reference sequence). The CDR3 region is CASTRSDRAEKLFF. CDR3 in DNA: TGTGCCAGCACGCGTTCCGACAGGGCGGAAAAACTGTTTTTT.

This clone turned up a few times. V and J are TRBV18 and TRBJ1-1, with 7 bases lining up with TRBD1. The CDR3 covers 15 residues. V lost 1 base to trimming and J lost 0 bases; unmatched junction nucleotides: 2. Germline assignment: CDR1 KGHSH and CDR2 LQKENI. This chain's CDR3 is CASSPLTGMNTEAFF. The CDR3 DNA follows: TGTGCCAGCTCACCACTGACAGGGATGAACACTGAAGCTTTCTTT.

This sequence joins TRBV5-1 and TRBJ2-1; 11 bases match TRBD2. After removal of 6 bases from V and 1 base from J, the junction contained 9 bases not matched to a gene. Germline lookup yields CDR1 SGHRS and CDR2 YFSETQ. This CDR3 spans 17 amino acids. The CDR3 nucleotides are TGCGCCAGCACAAAAACTAGCGGGAGTAAGTCCTACAATGAGCAGTTCTTC. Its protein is CASTKTSGSKSYNEQFF.

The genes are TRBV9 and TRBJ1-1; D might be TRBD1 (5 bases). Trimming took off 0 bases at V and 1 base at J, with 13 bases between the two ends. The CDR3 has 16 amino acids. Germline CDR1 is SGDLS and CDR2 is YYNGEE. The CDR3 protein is CASSVAQQAPNTEAFF. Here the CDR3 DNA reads TGTGCCAGCAGCGTAGCTCAACAGGCCCCGAACACTGAAGCTTTCTTT.

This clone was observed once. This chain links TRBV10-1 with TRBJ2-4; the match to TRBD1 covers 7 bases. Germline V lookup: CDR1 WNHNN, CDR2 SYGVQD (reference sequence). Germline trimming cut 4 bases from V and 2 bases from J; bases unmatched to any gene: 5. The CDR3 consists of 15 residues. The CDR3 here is CASSARGLTKNIQYF. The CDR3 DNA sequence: TGCGCCAGCAGTGCCAGGGGGTTAACCAAAAACATTCAGTACTTC.

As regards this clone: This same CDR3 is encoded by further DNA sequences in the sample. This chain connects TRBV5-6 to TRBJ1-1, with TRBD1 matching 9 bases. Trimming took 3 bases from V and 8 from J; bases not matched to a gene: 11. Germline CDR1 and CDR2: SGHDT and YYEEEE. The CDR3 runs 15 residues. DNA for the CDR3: TGTGCCAGCAGCTCGGGACAGGGTGCCAGCCAGGAAGCTTTCTTT. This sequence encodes CASSSGQGASQEAFF.

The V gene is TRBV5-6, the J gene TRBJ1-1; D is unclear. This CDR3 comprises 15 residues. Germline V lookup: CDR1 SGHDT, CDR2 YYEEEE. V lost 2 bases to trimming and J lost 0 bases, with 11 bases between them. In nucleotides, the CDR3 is TGTGCCAGCAGCTTCGGGAGTCTCATGAACACTGAAGCTTTCTTT. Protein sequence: CASSFGSLMNTEAFF.

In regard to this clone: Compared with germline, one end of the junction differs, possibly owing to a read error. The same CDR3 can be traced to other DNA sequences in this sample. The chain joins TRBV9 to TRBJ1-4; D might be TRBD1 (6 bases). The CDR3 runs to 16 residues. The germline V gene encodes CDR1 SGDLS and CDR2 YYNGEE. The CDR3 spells CASSDGQSLFGEKLFF. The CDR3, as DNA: TGTGCCAGCAGCGATGGACAGTCCCTATTCGGGGAAAAGCTGTTTTTT.

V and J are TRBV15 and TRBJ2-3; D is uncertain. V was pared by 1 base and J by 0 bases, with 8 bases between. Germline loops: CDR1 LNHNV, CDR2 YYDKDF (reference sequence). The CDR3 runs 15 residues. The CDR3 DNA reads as TGTGCCACCAGCAGAGTCCCGGGTAGCACAGATACGCAGTATTTT. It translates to CATSRVPGSTDTQYF. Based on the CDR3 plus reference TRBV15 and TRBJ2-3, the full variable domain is DAMVIQNPRYQVTQFGKPVTLSCSQTLNHNVMYWYQQKSSQAPKLLFHYYDKDFNNEADTPDNFQSRRPNTSFCFLDIRSPGLGDTAMYLCATSRVPGSTDTQYFGPGTRLTVL.

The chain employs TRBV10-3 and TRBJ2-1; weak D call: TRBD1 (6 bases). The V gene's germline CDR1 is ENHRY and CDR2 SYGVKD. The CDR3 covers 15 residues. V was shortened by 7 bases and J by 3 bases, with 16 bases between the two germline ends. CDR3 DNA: TGTGCCATCAAAGAGGCGGACAGCCTCTACAATGAGCAGTTCTTC. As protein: CAIKEADSLYNEQFF.

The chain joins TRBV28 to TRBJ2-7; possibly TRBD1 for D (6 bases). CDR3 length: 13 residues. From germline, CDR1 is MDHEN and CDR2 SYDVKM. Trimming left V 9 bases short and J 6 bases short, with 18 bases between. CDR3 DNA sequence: TGTGCCAGTCGGCAGGACAGTCCTTGCGAGCAGTACTTC. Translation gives CASRQDSPCEQYF. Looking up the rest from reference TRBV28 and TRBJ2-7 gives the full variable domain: DVKVTQSSRYLVKRTGEKVFLECVQDMDHENMFWYRQDPGLGLRLIYFSYDVKMKEKGDIPEGYSVSREKKERFSLILESASTNQTSMYLCASRQDSPCEQYFGPGTRLTVT.

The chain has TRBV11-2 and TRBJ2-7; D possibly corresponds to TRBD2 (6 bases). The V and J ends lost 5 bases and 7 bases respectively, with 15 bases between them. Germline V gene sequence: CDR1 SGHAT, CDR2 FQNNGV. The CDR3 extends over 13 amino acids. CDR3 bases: TGTGCCAGCAGCCCATCCGGGAGCTGGGAGCAGTACTTC. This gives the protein CASSPSGSWEQYF.

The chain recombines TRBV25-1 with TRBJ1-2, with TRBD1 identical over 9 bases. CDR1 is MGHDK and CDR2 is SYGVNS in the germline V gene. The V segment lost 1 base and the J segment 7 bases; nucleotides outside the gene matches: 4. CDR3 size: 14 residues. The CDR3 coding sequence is TGTGCCAGCAGTGAATGGGGGACAGGGAGTGGCTACACCTTC. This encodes CASSEWGTGSGYTF.

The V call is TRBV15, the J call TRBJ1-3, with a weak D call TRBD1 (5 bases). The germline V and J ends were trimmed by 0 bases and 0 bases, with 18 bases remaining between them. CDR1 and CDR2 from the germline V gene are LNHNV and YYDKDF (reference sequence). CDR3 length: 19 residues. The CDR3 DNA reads TGTGCCACCAGCAGAGATGCTCGCGCAGGGCTACGCTCTGGAAACACCATATATTTT. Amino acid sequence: CATSRDARAGLRSGNTIYF.